A selection of T cell receptor beta chains follows, all from one sample in a study of T cells in Graves' hyperthyroidism and ophthalmopathy. A single record per CDR3 protein comes from TCRdb applying MiXCR to the multiplex PCR reads. Of around 370,000 distinct CDR3 sequences in the sample, approximately 17% were seen once. Sequencing was done on a sample of blood. These receptors were obtained from a man aged 18 to 30 with Graves' ophthalmopathy. Both conserved end residues are part of each CDR3. A D gene is named only where the DNA matches it firmly. Size values are once, few and many counts, or a class for expanded clones, and some rows have none.

j_gene: TRBJ1-1; abundance: many; v_gene: TRBV18; d_gene: TRBD1; CDR3aa: CASSRGQGFAGTEAFF; CDR3nt: TGTGCCAGCTCCCGTGGACAGGGGTTCGCGGGCACTGAAGCTTTCTTT
j_gene: TRBJ1-2; abundance: .; v_gene: TRBV9; d_gene: .; CDR3aa: CASSESGEHGYTF; CDR3nt: TGTGCCAGCAGCGAGAGTGGGGAACATGGCTACACCTTC
j_gene: TRBJ2-2; abundance: .; v_gene: TRBV28; d_gene: .; CDR3aa: CASSRSGSNTGELFF; CDR3nt: TGTGCCAGCAGCAGATCCGGGAGCAACACCGGGGAGCTGTTTTTT
j_gene: TRBJ1-2; abundance: .; v_gene: TRBV4-1; d_gene: .; CDR3aa: CASRQEDGSQGYGYTF; CDR3nt: TGCGCCAGCAGACAAGAGGACGGCTCCCAGGGCTATGGCTACACCTTC
j_gene: TRBJ2-1; abundance: once; v_gene: TRBV13; d_gene: TRBD2; CDR3aa: CASSFRTSGRLDEQFF; CDR3nt: TGTGCCAGCAGCTTTCGGACTAGCGGGAGGTTGGATGAGCAGTTCTTC
j_gene: TRBJ1-1; abundance: many; v_gene: TRBV7-9; d_gene: .; CDR3aa: CASTPRDTEAFF; CDR3nt: TGTGCCAGCACCCCGAGAGACACTGAAGCTTTCTTT
j_gene: TRBJ1-5; abundance: many; v_gene: TRBV6-1; d_gene: TRBD1; CDR3aa: CASSDAGTGGNQPQHF; CDR3nt: TGTGCCAGCAGTGACGCCGGGACAGGGGGCAATCAGCCCCAGCATTTT
j_gene: TRBJ1-4; abundance: many; v_gene: TRBV20-1; d_gene: .; CDR3aa: CSARVGTVNEKLFF; CDR3nt: TGCAGTGCTAGAGTTGGGACGGTTAATGAAAAACTGTTTTTT
j_gene: TRBJ1-1; abundance: many; v_gene: TRBV12-3/TRBV12-4; d_gene: .; CDR3aa: CASSLEEGDAFF; CDR3nt: TGTGCCAGCAGTTTAGAGGAAGGGGACGCTTTCTTT
j_gene: TRBJ2-7; abundance: .; v_gene: TRBV3-1; d_gene: TRBD2; CDR3aa: CASSLNQGLAGAYEQYF; CDR3nt: TGTGCCAGCAGCCTTAATCAGGGACTAGCGGGGGCGTACGAGCAGTACTTC
j_gene: TRBJ2-3; abundance: many; v_gene: TRBV11-2; d_gene: .; CDR3aa: CASSSNYNRNTQYF; CDR3nt: TGTGCCAGCAGCTCCAACTATAACAGGAATACGCAGTATTTT
j_gene: TRBJ1-5; abundance: few; v_gene: TRBV28; d_gene: .; CDR3aa: CASSSLGEYSNQPQHF; CDR3nt: TGTGCCAGCAGTTCTTTAGGTGAATATAGCAATCAGCCCCAGCATTTT
j_gene: TRBJ2-5; abundance: few; v_gene: TRBV12-3/TRBV12-4; d_gene: TRBD2; CDR3aa: CASSLGLTGSLYQETQYF; CDR3nt: TGTGCCAGCAGTTTGGGACTAACGGGCTCCCTGTACCAAGAGACCCAGTACTTC
j_gene: TRBJ2-2; abundance: many; v_gene: TRBV7-9; d_gene: TRBD1; CDR3aa: CASSIRTGTNTGELFF; CDR3nt: TGTGCCAGCAGCATCAGGACAGGGACGAACACCGGGGAGCTGTTTTTT
j_gene: TRBJ2-1; abundance: .; v_gene: TRBV7-7; d_gene: .; CDR3aa: CASSLYYSLDNEQFF; CDR3nt: TGTGCTAGCAGCTTATACTATTCCTTAGACAATGAGCAGTTCTTC
j_gene: TRBJ1-1; abundance: .; v_gene: TRBV4-1; d_gene: .; CDR3aa: CASSQGARVTEAFF; CDR3nt: TGCGCCAGCAGCCAAGGAGCTAGAGTCACTGAAGCTTTCTTT
j_gene: TRBJ2-2; abundance: .; v_gene: TRBV12-3/TRBV12-4; d_gene: TRBD2; CDR3aa: CASSPGLAETGELFF; CDR3nt: TGTGCCAGCAGTCCGGGACTAGCGGAAACCGGGGAGCTGTTTTTT
j_gene: TRBJ1-1; abundance: many; v_gene: TRBV29-1; d_gene: .; CDR3aa: CSVEGGNTEAFF; CDR3nt: TGCAGCGTTGAAGGGGGGAACACTGAAGCTTTCTTT
j_gene: TRBJ1-6; abundance: many; v_gene: TRBV2; d_gene: .; CDR3aa: CASRGSQTVSPLHF; CDR3nt: TGTGCCAGCAGGGGGAGTCAGACCGTTTCACCCCTCCACTTT
j_gene: TRBJ1-4; abundance: .; v_gene: TRBV6-5; d_gene: .; CDR3aa: CASSYKPRGQEKLFF; CDR3nt: TGTGCCAGCAGTTACAAACCAAGAGGTCAGGAAAAACTGTTTTTT
j_gene: TRBJ1-4; abundance: many; v_gene: TRBV20-1; d_gene: .; CDR3aa: CSARMGANEKLFF; CDR3nt: TGCAGTGCTAGAATGGGAGCTAATGAAAAACTGTTTTTT
j_gene: TRBJ2-7; abundance: .; v_gene: TRBV15; d_gene: .; CDR3aa: CATSNRIDYEQYF; CDR3nt: TGTGCCACCAGCAACCGGATTGACTACGAGCAGTACTTC
j_gene: TRBJ2-1; abundance: .; v_gene: TRBV5-8; d_gene: TRBD2; CDR3aa: CASSGGLAGAEEQFF; CDR3nt: TGTGCCAGCAGCGGGGGACTAGCGGGAGCAGAGGAGCAGTTCTTC
j_gene: TRBJ1-5; abundance: few; v_gene: TRBV19; d_gene: TRBD1; CDR3aa: CASSYLGTVSNQPQHF; CDR3nt: TGTGCCAGTAGTTATTTGGGGACAGTGAGCAATCAGCCCCAGCATTTT
j_gene: TRBJ2-1; abundance: .; v_gene: TRBV12-3/TRBV12-4; d_gene: TRBD1; CDR3aa: CATRPGQGNNEQFF; CDR3nt: TGTGCCACGAGACCGGGACAGGGAAACAATGAGCAGTTCTTC
j_gene: TRBJ1-1; abundance: .; v_gene: TRBV7-9; d_gene: .; CDR3aa: CASRSGGRMNTEAFF; CDR3nt: TGTGCCAGCAGATCTGGGGGGAGGATGAACACTGAAGCTTTCTTT
j_gene: TRBJ2-1; abundance: once; v_gene: TRBV2; d_gene: TRBD1; CDR3aa: CASTEGQGANEQFF; CDR3nt: TGTGCCAGCACCGAGGGACAGGGGGCAAACGAGCAGTTCTTC
j_gene: TRBJ2-4; abundance: few; v_gene: TRBV7-8; d_gene: TRBD2; CDR3aa: CASSLMVAGGFPSIQYF; CDR3nt: TGTGCCAGCAGCTTAATGGTGGCGGGGGGGTTCCCAAGCATTCAGTACTTC
j_gene: TRBJ2-3; abundance: many; v_gene: TRBV3-1; d_gene: .; CDR3aa: CASRPSFTDTQYF; CDR3nt: TGTGCCAGCCGACCGTCCTTCACAGATACGCAGTATTTT
j_gene: TRBJ1-1; abundance: many; v_gene: TRBV2; d_gene: .; CDR3aa: CASSELGQPNTEAFF; CDR3nt: TGTGCCAGCAGTGAACTTGGACAGCCGAACACTGAAGCTTTCTTT
j_gene: TRBJ2-2; abundance: many; v_gene: TRBV27; d_gene: .; CDR3aa: CASSLLGATYTGGGELFF; CDR3nt: TGTGCCAGCAGTTTGTTAGGGGCTACGTACACCGGTGGCGGGGAGCTGTTTTTT
j_gene: TRBJ2-7; abundance: many; v_gene: TRBV3-1; d_gene: .; CDR3aa: CASSHAGYEQYF; CDR3nt: TGTGCCAGCAGCCACGCGGGGTACGAGCAGTACTTC
j_gene: TRBJ1-1; abundance: .; v_gene: TRBV5-1; d_gene: TRBD1; CDR3aa: CASSLTSGGWAEAFF; CDR3nt: TGCGCCAGCAGCTTGACGTCAGGGGGCTGGGCTGAAGCTTTCTTT
j_gene: TRBJ2-7; abundance: many; v_gene: TRBV20-1; d_gene: .; CDR3aa: CSANGGPSSYEQYF; CDR3nt: TGCAGTGCTAACGGCGGGCCTAGCTCCTACGAGCAGTACTTC
j_gene: TRBJ2-3; abundance: many; v_gene: TRBV7-9; d_gene: .; CDR3aa: CASSTYTDTQYF; CDR3nt: TGTGCCAGCAGCACATATACAGATACGCAGTATTTT
j_gene: TRBJ1-5; abundance: .; v_gene: TRBV4-3; d_gene: .; CDR3aa: CASSQTLGLWSNRPQHF; CDR3nt: TGCGCCAGCAGCCAGACTCTCGGGCTCTGGAGCAATCGGCCCCAGCATTTT
j_gene: TRBJ1-4; abundance: once; v_gene: TRBV6-1; d_gene: TRBD1; CDR3aa: CASSGQGAMEKLFF; CDR3nt: TGTGCCAGCAGTGGACAGGGGGCGATGGAAAAACTGTTTTTT
j_gene: TRBJ1-5; abundance: many; v_gene: TRBV19; d_gene: .; CDR3aa: CASSIVSGNQPQHF; CDR3nt: TGTGCCAGTAGTATAGTAAGTGGCAATCAGCCCCAGCATTTT
j_gene: TRBJ2-1; abundance: many; v_gene: TRBV6-2/TRBV6-3; d_gene: .; CDR3aa: CASSYSGSSYNEQFF; CDR3nt: TGTGCCAGCAGTTATTCGGGGAGCTCCTACAATGAGCAGTTCTTC
j_gene: TRBJ1-1; abundance: .; v_gene: TRBV4-1; d_gene: .; CDR3aa: CASSQELTVNTEAFF; CDR3nt: TGCGCCAGCAGCCAAGAACTAACAGTGAACACTGAAGCTTTCTTT
j_gene: TRBJ2-7; abundance: .; v_gene: TRBV6-1; d_gene: .; CDR3aa: CASSDPTVREQYF; CDR3nt: TGTGCCAGCAGCGACCCGACAGTGCGCGAGCAGTACTTC
j_gene: TRBJ2-5; abundance: many; v_gene: TRBV11-2; d_gene: .; CDR3aa: CASSFRTQETQYF; CDR3nt: TGTGCCAGCAGCTTCAGAACACAAGAGACCCAGTACTTC
j_gene: TRBJ2-1; abundance: many; v_gene: TRBV2; d_gene: .; CDR3aa: CASSEEPGDEQFF; CDR3nt: TGTGCCAGCAGTGAAGAGCCAGGGGATGAGCAGTTCTTC
j_gene: TRBJ2-2; abundance: .; v_gene: TRBV9; d_gene: TRBD1; CDR3aa: CASSVGAGQGPTGELFF; CDR3nt: TGTGCCAGCAGCGTAGGGGCGGGACAGGGGCCCACCGGGGAGCTGTTTTTT
j_gene: TRBJ2-2; abundance: .; v_gene: TRBV14; d_gene: .; CDR3aa: CASGRSLGSENTGELFF; CDR3nt: TGTGCCAGCGGACGTAGCCTCGGCAGTGAGAACACCGGGGAGCTGTTTTTT
j_gene: TRBJ2-1; abundance: many; v_gene: TRBV5-6; d_gene: TRBD2; CDR3aa: CASSLGESGGWGEQFF; CDR3nt: TGTGCCAGCAGCTTGGGAGAGAGCGGGGGGTGGGGTGAGCAGTTCTTC
j_gene: TRBJ1-2; abundance: .; v_gene: TRBV19; d_gene: TRBD1; CDR3aa: CASTELQGANGYTF; CDR3nt: TGTGCCAGTACAGAATTACAGGGGGCGAATGGCTACACCTTC
j_gene: TRBJ2-1; abundance: many; v_gene: TRBV28; d_gene: .; CDR3aa: CASSFLGRGVDEQFF; CDR3nt: TGTGCCAGCAGTTTTTTGGGGCGAGGGGTTGATGAGCAGTTCTTC
j_gene: TRBJ2-7; abundance: many; v_gene: TRBV18; d_gene: TRBD2; CDR3aa: CASQSGTSGTYEQYF; CDR3nt: TGTGCCAGCCAATCCGGGACTAGCGGGACCTACGAGCAGTACTTC
j_gene: TRBJ2-5; abundance: many; v_gene: TRBV6-2/TRBV6-3; d_gene: .; CDR3aa: CASGRGSQETQYF; CDR3nt: TGTGCCAGCGGTCGAGGAAGCCAAGAGACCCAGTACTTC
j_gene: TRBJ2-3; abundance: many; v_gene: TRBV4-1; d_gene: .; CDR3aa: CASSQDAGPDTQYF; CDR3nt: TGCGCCAGCAGCCAAGATGCAGGGCCAGATACGCAGTATTTT
j_gene: TRBJ1-1; abundance: many; v_gene: TRBV2; d_gene: TRBD1; CDR3aa: CASSGPRTGGTEAFF; CDR3nt: TGTGCCAGCAGTGGACCCCGAACAGGGGGCACTGAAGCTTTCTTT
j_gene: TRBJ1-2; abundance: many; v_gene: TRBV12-3/TRBV12-4; d_gene: .; CDR3aa: CASSSRRARPNYGYTF; CDR3nt: TGTGCCAGCAGTTCCCGGCGGGCTAGACCCAACTATGGCTACACCTTC